Shown below are 4 T cell receptor beta chains from a single sample sequenced in a study of technical replicates of blood from several donors. Sequencing was performed with immunoSEQ multiplex PCR; in TCRdb, only in-frame clones are kept and a portion is missing. The sample shows around 70,000 clones, about 94% of them seen only once. The sequencing sample was made of T cells isolated from PBMCs. The receptors derive from a human donor in good health.

V usage is TRBV7-3 and J usage is TRBJ2-1; maybe TRBD2 (6 bases). Trimming stripped 1 base from V and 2 bases from J, with 12 bases between. This CDR3 has 16 residues. Germline CDR1 is SGHTA and CDR2 is FQGTGA. CDR3 coding DNA: TGTGCCAGCAGCTTAAAAAGGGACTCGACCTACAATGAGCAGTTCTTC. The encoded protein is CASSLKRDSTYNEQFF.

V gene TRBV10-1 combines with J gene TRBJ2-3, with 12 bases lining up with TRBD2. This CDR3 has 16 amino acids. Losses at the gene ends were 4 bases for V and 0 bases for J; bases not matched to a gene: 2. CDR1 WNHNN and CDR2 SYGVQD come from the germline V gene (reference sequence). CDR3 in DNA: TGCGCCAGCAGTGGGACTAGCGGGGCTAGCACAGATACGCAGTATTTT. Its protein product is CASSGTSGASTDTQYF.

V is TRBV7-8 and J is TRBJ2-7; 11 bases fit TRBD2. The trim removed 5 bases at V and 9 bases at J, leaving 6 bases unmatched. The CDR3 sequence is 13 residues long. The germline V gene has CDR1 SGHVS and CDR2 FQNEAQ. The CDR3 coding sequence is TGTGCCAGCAGCATTGGACTAGCGGGTGGGCAGTACTTC. This gives the protein CASSIGLAGGQYF.

J is TRBJ2-1 and V is TRBV9, with 7 bases matching TRBD2. The CDR3 length is 19 residues. V trimming: 0 bases; J trimming: 0 bases; junction bases outside the gene matches: 12. Germline assignment: CDR1 SGDLS and CDR2 YYNGEE. CDR3 sequence reads: CASSVGLWGGGSSYNEQFF. CDR3 coding DNA: TGTGCCAGCAGCGTAGGGCTTTGGGGGGGAGGGAGCTCCTACAATGAGCAGTTCTTC.